This T cell receptor (beta chain) emerged from a study of blood T cell repertoires in COVID-19. Generated by immunoSEQ multiplex PCR, the TCRdb table keeps only in-frame clones and is missing some. The sample lists about 300,000 clones; around 92% were seen once. Individuals drawn from under 30 US areas were roughly 18 to 100 years old. J was trimmed by 0 bases and V by 5 bases; bases with no gene match: 9. CDR3 length: 18 residues. From germline, CDR1 is LGHNA and CDR2 YNFKEQ. The TCR originated in a woman aged 50 to 65 who had been exposed to COVID-19. This chain joins TRBV4-2 and TRBJ2-3; 12 nucleotides agree with TRBD2. Sequencing was carried out using PBMCs or T cells enriched from blood (not recorded which). The CDR3 reads CASSVGLAGGTSTDTQYF. CDR3 nucleotide sequence: TGTGCCAGCAGCGTGGGACTAGCGGGTGGAACTAGCACAGATACGCAGTATTTT.